This TCR beta chain was sequenced for a study of blood T cell repertoires in COVID-19. The overall study: PBMCs, B-cell-depleted T cells, or T cells were the source of the cDNA or gDNA that made up the material.

CDR3 length equals 17 residues. Trimming cost V 3 bases and J 3 bases, with 19 bases left between them. Germline CDR1 and CDR2: SGDLS and YYNGEE. The assay was immunoSEQ multiplex PCR, and TCRdb's table has in-frame clones only and misses some. The repertoire includes over 130,000 clones, roughly four fifths of them detected once, and around 3.2% sits in the top ten. The study drew participants aged about 18 to 89 years from 20 to 30 US areas. Sequenced sample: PBMCs or T cells enriched from blood (not recorded which). The V and J genes are TRBV9 and TRBJ2-1, with D perhaps TRBD2 (5 bases). This clonotype was obtained from a woman in her forties or fifties with acute COVID-19. CDR3 in amino acids: CASSGPPSRRVYNEQFF. In DNA, the CDR3 is TGTGCCAGCAGCGGACCTCCGTCCCGGCGGGTCTACAATGAGCAGTTCTTC.